Reported below is one TCR beta chain. As yet, its antigen is unknown. This specimen comes from a study of T cells expressing NK-cell markers. Points from the study as a whole: The study found these clonotypes also leading the CD3+CD56-NKG2C+ fraction in a few donors.

Germline V gives CDR1 SEHNR, CDR2 FQNEAQ (reference sequence). The CDR3 runs to 14 residues. TCRdb reprocessed the 5' RACE reads, with one entry per CDR3 protein and no DNA. The sample totals about 150,000 distinct CDR3 sequences. The rearrangement uses TRBV7-9 and TRBJ2-7; TCRdb's D call of TRBD1 is untestable without DNA. Sequencing was carried out using blood T cells: a sorted CD56 or NKG2C T cell subset, CD4+ or CD8+ T cells, or bulk PBMC T cells (not recorded which). The clonotype originates from a man aged 18 to 69 in good health. CDR3 amino acids: CASSLDSRVTEQYF.